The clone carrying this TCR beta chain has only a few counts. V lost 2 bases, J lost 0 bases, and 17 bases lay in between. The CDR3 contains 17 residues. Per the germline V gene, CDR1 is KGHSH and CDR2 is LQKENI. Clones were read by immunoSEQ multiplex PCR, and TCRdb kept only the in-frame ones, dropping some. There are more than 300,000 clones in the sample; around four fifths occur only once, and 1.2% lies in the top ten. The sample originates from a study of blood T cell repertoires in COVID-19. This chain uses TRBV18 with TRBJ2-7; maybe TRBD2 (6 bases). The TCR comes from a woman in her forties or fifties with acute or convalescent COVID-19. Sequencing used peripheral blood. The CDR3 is CASSPLVGGASSYEQYF. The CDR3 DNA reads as TGTGCCAGCTCACCATTAGTTGGCGGGGCCAGCTCCTACGAGCAGTACTTC.